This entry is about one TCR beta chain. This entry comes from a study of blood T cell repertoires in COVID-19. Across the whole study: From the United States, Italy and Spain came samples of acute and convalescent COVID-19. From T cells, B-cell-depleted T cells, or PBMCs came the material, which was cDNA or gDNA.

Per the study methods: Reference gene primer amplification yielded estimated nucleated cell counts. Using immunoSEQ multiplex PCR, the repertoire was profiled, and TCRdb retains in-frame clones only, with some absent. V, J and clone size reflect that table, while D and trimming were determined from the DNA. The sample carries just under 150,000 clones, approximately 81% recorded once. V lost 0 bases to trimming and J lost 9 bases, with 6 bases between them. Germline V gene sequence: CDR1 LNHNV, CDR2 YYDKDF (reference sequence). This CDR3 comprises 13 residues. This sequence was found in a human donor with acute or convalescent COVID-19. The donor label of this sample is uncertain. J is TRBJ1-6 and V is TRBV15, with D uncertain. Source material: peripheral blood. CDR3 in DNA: TGTGCCACCAGCAGAGATCGGGGTTCACCCCTCCACTTT. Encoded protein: CATSRDRGSPLHF.